The text below deals with one T cell receptor beta chain. Its antigen remains unidentified. The sample comes from a study of T cell responses to AZD1222 COVID-19 vaccine. Study-wide results and caveats: Repertoires were obtained solely post-peak T cell response. Just six or seven AZD1222 recipients tested seropositive at baseline.

Data came from immunoSEQ multiplex PCR; TCRdb stores just in-frame clones and leaves some out. The table lists around 120,000 clones, around 93% of them singletons, with 0.8% to 1.1% in the top ten. This CDR3 has 13 residues. Germline CDR1 and CDR2: MNHEY and SVGAGI. The V and J ends lost 8 bases and 3 bases, in that order; junction bases with no gene match: 4. Sequences were derived from peripheral blood, sampled on day 0 of AZD1222 vaccination. The TCR sequence derives from an adult in good health. The chain recombines TRBV6-5 with TRBJ1-5; 7 bases map to TRBD1. The CDR3 spells CASQGVFNQPQHF. CDR3 in DNA: TGTGCCAGCCAGGGGGTATTCAATCAGCCCCAGCATTTT.